The clone carrying this T cell receptor beta chain showed up just once. The entry originates in a study of blood T cell repertoires in COVID-19. The wider study: The United States, Italy and Spain supplied acute and convalescent COVID-19 samples. PBMCs, B-cell-depleted T cells, or T cells provided the cDNA or gDNA that made up the material.

The method was immunoSEQ multiplex PCR; TCRdb's version includes in-frame clones alone and lacks a portion of them. The sample consists of some 140,000 clones, around 78% of them appearing once. The CDR3 covers 13 residues. Germline V gene data show CDR1 as MNHEY and CDR2 as SVGAGI. With 5 bases removed from V and 10 bases from J, the gap between germline ends came to 17 bases. Specimen: peripheral blood. The rearrangement uses TRBV6-5 and TRBJ1-2; possible D gene TRBD1, 5 bases. The origin of this receptor is a human donor in a cohort sampled during active COVID-19. The CDR3 here is CASSPYKTVYYTF. The CDR3 nucleotides are TGTGCCAGCAGTCCATACAAGACAGTCTACTACACCTTC.